A single sample is the source of the 20 T cell receptor beta chains below, sequenced in a study of blood T cell repertoires in COVID-19. Profiling relied on immunoSEQ multiplex PCR, and the TCRdb table lists in-frame clones only, not all of them. The profile shows some 290,000 clones, 89% of them singletons. The sample consisted of PBMCs or T cells enriched from blood (not recorded which). These receptors all come from a woman aged 25 to 39 who had recovered from COVID-19.

Worth noting for this clone: Other DNA sequences in this specimen translate into the identical CDR3. The rearrangement uses TRBV5-1 and TRBJ1-1, with a tentative D call TRBD1 (6 bases). This CDR3 has 15 residues. Deletions cut 0 bases from V and 4 bases from J, with 13 bases between. Germline CDR1 SGHRS, CDR2 YFSETQ. The CDR3 DNA sequence: TGCGCCAGCAGCTTGGTGGGGGGGCAAGGCACTGAAGCTTTCTTT. This encodes CASSLVGGQGTEAFF.

The chain employs TRBV9 and TRBJ2-1; 8 bases line up with TRBD2. V trimming: 4 bases; J trimming: 8 bases; junction bases outside the gene matches: 8. The CDR3 is made up of 14 amino acids. Germline V gene lookup returns CDR1 SGDLS and CDR2 YYNGEE. DNA for the CDR3: TGTGCCAGCAGCCCCCGGGGGGGACTTTATGAGCAGTTCTTC. Translation gives CASSPRGGLYEQFF.

The chain couples TRBV12-5 to TRBJ2-2; 8 bases map to TRBD2. This CDR3 is 17 amino acids long. Germline CDR1 and CDR2: LGHNT and FRNRAP. The junction had 12 bases not matched to a gene; V was cut back by 2 bases and J by 7 bases. The CDR3 bases are TGTGCTAGTGGTTTGCGGGAGCGGGAGAGATCGAACGGGGAGCTGTTTTTT. As protein: CASGLRERERSNGELFF.

The chain has TRBV29-1 and TRBJ2-5; perhaps TRBD1 as D (5 bases). The CDR3 has 11 residues. V lost 8 bases, J lost 5 bases, and 12 bases lay in between. Germline V gene sequence: CDR1 SQVTM, CDR2 ANQGSEA. DNA of the CDR3: TGCAGCATTGGACCAGGGGAGACCCAGTACTTC. Its translation: CSIGPGETQYF.

The chain combines TRBV5-4 with TRBJ1-6; D may be TRBD1 (6 bases). V was trimmed by 4 bases and J by 4 bases, leaving 21 bases between them. CDR1 SGHNT and CDR2 YYREEE come from the germline V gene (reference sequence). CDR3 size: 18 residues. The DNA for the CDR3 is TGTGCCAGCAGCCCGAGGGGGATCTCGCGCGAATATAATTCACCCCTCCACTTT. It is translated as CASSPRGISREYNSPLHF.

The rearrangement uses TRBV19 and TRBJ1-5; TRBD1 might be the D (6 bases). Germline assignment: CDR1 LNHDA and CDR2 SQIVND (reference sequence). V was shortened by 5 bases and J by 4 bases, with 12 bases between the two germline ends. This CDR3 has 14 residues. CDR3 nucleotides: TGTGCCAGTAGTTCACAGGGCTGGAATCAGCCCCAGCATTTT. It encodes CASSSQGWNQPQHF. The full variable domain, completed using reference TRBV19 and TRBJ1-5, is DGGITQSPKYLFRKEGQNVTLSCEQNLNHDAMYWYRQDPGQGLRLIYYSQIVNDFQKGDIAEGYSVSREKKESFPLTVTSAQKNPTAFYLCASSSQGWNQPQHFGDGTRLSIL.

CDR3 loop: CASSWGLGDNEQFF. DNA of the CDR3: TGTGCCAGCAGTTGGGGACTAGGAGATAATGAGCAGTTCTTC. V usage is TRBV28 and J usage is TRBJ2-1; 8 nucleotides line up with TRBD2. Germline V gene lookup returns CDR1 MDHEN and CDR2 SYDVKM. The CDR3 runs 14 residues. The J segment lost 7 bases and the V segment lost 4 bases, leaving 6 bases of the junction unmatched. The full variable domain, its missing parts supplied by reference TRBV28 and TRBJ2-1, is DVKVTQSSRYLVKRTGEKVFLECVQDMDHENMFWYRQDPGLGLRLIYFSYDVKMKEKGDIPEGYSVSREKKERFSLILESASTNQTSMYLCASSWGLGDNEQFFGPGTRLTVL.

This sequence joins TRBV5-6 and TRBJ2-5; 10 bases agree with TRBD2. From germline, CDR1 is SGHDT and CDR2 YYEEEE. This CDR3 is built from 15 residues. V trimming: 3 bases; J trimming: 4 bases; junction bases outside the gene matches: 6. The CDR3 DNA follows: TGTGCCAGCAGCTCGGGGACTAGCGCTCGAGAGACCCAGTACTTC. Encoded protein: CASSSGTSARETQYF.

This CDR3 is CASSLDGNGSEAFF. As DNA, the CDR3 is TGCGCCAGCAGCTTGGATGGCAATGGTTCCGAAGCTTTCTTT. This chain links TRBV5-1 with TRBJ1-1; D unclear. V was cut by 0 bases and J by 8 bases, with 14 bases left in between. The CDR3 covers 14 residues. Germline V CDR1 and CDR2: SGHRS, YFSETQ.

The chain couples TRBV7-3 to TRBJ2-3; D may be TRBD2 (7 bases). Trimming stripped 2 bases from V and 7 bases from J, with 13 bases between. Germline-derived CDR1 and CDR2 are SGHTA and FQGTGA. CDR3 length: 14 residues. CDR3: CASSLAGATNTQYF. DNA for the CDR3: TGTGCCAGCAGCTTAGCGGGGGCCACGAATACGCAGTATTTT.

The J gene is TRBJ1-2, the V gene TRBV28, with 9 bases matching TRBD1. This CDR3 comprises 14 residues. J gave up 4 bases and V 4 bases, and 4 bases lay outside the gene matches. Looked up from germline, CDR1 is MDHEN and CDR2 is SYDVKM. CDR3 protein: CASSSPGQGYGYTF. The DNA of the CDR3 is TGTGCCAGCAGTTCCCCGGGACAGGGCTATGGCTACACCTTC.

This chain joins TRBV5-1 and TRBJ1-1, with TRBD1 as a possible D gene (6 bases). The germline V gene has CDR1 SGHRS and CDR2 YFSETQ. The CDR3 spans 18 residues. V shed 0 bases and J shed 7 bases, with 25 bases lying between them. The CDR3 DNA sequence: TGCGCCAGCAGCTTGGCCGAGTGGGGCTTCACGGGGGGCGGTGAAGCTTTCTTT. Protein sequence: CASSLAEWGFTGGGEAFF. Looking up the rest from reference TRBV5-1 and TRBJ1-1 gives the full variable domain: KAGVTQTPRYLIKTRGQQVTLSCSPISGHRSVSWYQQTPGQGLQFLFEYFSETQRNKGNFPGRFSGRQFSNSRSEMNVSTLELGDSALYLCASSLAEWGFTGGGEAFFGQGTRLTVV.

The chain combines TRBV7-9 with TRBJ2-1, with TRBD2 as a possible D gene (5 bases). Trimming stripped 5 bases from V and 6 bases from J, with 14 bases between. This CDR3 is built from 14 residues. Per germline, CDR1 SEHNR and CDR2 FQNEAQ (reference sequence). This CDR3 reads CASSKASSGNEQFF. In DNA form, the CDR3 reads TGTGCCAGCAGCAAGGCTAGCTCGGGCAATGAGCAGTTCTTC.

This rearrangement joins TRBV7-2 to TRBJ2-7, with D perhaps TRBD1 (6 bases). Germline lookup yields CDR1 SGHTA and CDR2 FQGNSA. The CDR3 has 15 amino acids. Trimming took 1 base from V and 6 from J, leaving 16 bases between them. The CDR3 DNA reads as TGTGCCAGCAGCTTAGAAGGGACAAACCTGTTCGAGCAGTACTTC. Amino acids: CASSLEGTNLFEQYF. The full variable domain, with the rest looked up from reference TRBV7-2 and TRBJ2-7, is GAGVSQSPSNKVTEKGKDVELRCDPISGHTALYWYRQSLGQGLEFLIYFQGNSAPDKSGLPSDRFSAERTGGSVSTLTIQRTQQEDSAVYLCASSLEGTNLFEQYFGPGTRLTVT.

The V and J genes are TRBV4-1 and TRBJ2-3; TRBD1 aligns across 7 bases. Germline V gives CDR1 MGHRA, CDR2 YSYEKL. CDR3 length: 15 residues. V lost 4 bases, J lost 1 base, and 5 bases stayed unmatched. The DNA for the CDR3 is TGCGCCAGCAGCCTAGAAACAGGGGGCACAGATACGCAGTATTTT. This encodes CASSLETGGTDTQYF.

CDR3 coding DNA: TGTGCCAGCAGCTTAGGGTACGGGAGCTATGGCTACACCTTC. It encodes CASSLGYGSYGYTF. The chain joins TRBV11-2 to TRBJ1-2; D gene uncertain. The CDR3 contains 14 residues. V was trimmed by 1 base and J by 4 bases, leaving 10 bases between them. In germline, CDR1 is SGHAT, CDR2 FQNNGV.

A few counts support this clone. The chain uses TRBV14 and TRBJ1-6, with D possibly TRBD1 on 5 matching bases. The CDR3 has 16 residues. With 4 bases removed from V and 6 bases from J, the gap between germline ends came to 16 bases. Germline loops: CDR1 SGHDN, CDR2 FVKESK. The CDR3 coding sequence is TGTGCCAGCAGCCGACGCGGGGCCGGTCTTAATTCACCCCTCCACTTT. Protein sequence: CASSRRGAGLNSPLHF.

The V call is TRBV27, the J call TRBJ2-5; D gene uncertain. Germline-derived CDR1 and CDR2 are MNHEY and SMNVEV (reference sequence). The CDR3 sequence is 16 residues long. V lost 0 bases and J lost 4, with 15 bases in between. Here the CDR3 reads CASSLSLWSRRETQYF. The CDR3 region has the DNA TGTGCCAGCAGTTTATCTTTGTGGAGTAGAAGAGAGACCCAGTACTTC.

The rearrangement joins TRBV19 to TRBJ2-1; 11 bases are shared with TRBD2. The germline V gene has CDR1 LNHDA and CDR2 SQIVND (reference sequence). Germline trimming cut 4 bases from V and 8 bases from J; bases unmatched to any gene: 10. The CDR3 contains 16 residues. CDR3 sequence reads: CASSNPEVAGGHEQFF. The CDR3 DNA reads as TGTGCCAGTAGTAACCCGGAGGTAGCGGGAGGGCATGAGCAGTTCTTC.

CDR3 coding DNA: TGTGCCAGCAGGAGAGGGGGGACAGATCTATATGGCTACACCTTC. This encodes CASRRGGTDLYGYTF. The chain joins TRBV5-8 to TRBJ1-2; 7 positions match TRBD1. CDR1 SGHTS and CDR2 YDEGEE come from the germline V gene. The CDR3 runs 15 residues. Trimming removed 5 bases from V and 5 bases from J; junction bases left unmatched: 12.